One sample yielded the 15 T cell receptor beta chains listed below, sequenced in a study of blood T cell repertoires in COVID-19. Assay: immunoSEQ multiplex PCR; the TCRdb copy retains only in-frame clones and omits some. This table has 100,000 to 150,000 clones, about 80% appearing once. The specimen was peripheral blood. The source is a middle-aged man with active or convalescent COVID-19.

The CDR3 sequence is CASSVGVDSPLHF. DNA of the CDR3: TGTGCCAGCAGCGTAGGCGTAGATTCACCCCTCCACTTT. This sequence joins TRBV9 and TRBJ1-6; D uncertain. The CDR3 is made up of 13 amino acids. CDR1 is SGDLS, CDR2 YYNGEE, per germline. The V end lost 0 bases, the J end lost 8 bases, and 6 bases lay between the germline ends.

The chain combines TRBV12-5 with TRBJ2-2; 8 bases are a match to TRBD2. The germline V gene has CDR1 LGHNT and CDR2 FRNRAP. The V gene end was trimmed by 0 bases and the J gene end by 7 bases; junction bases not matched to a gene: 4. The CDR3 is 15 residues long. The CDR3 region has the DNA TGTGCTAGTGGTTTGGTACTGAGCGGGGGCGGGGAGCTGTTTTTT. Translating it yields CASGLVLSGGGELFF.

This chain uses TRBV5-1 with TRBJ2-3; possibly TRBD1 for D (6 bases). The V gene lost 4 bases and the J gene lost 0 bases, with 18 bases spanning the gap. The germline CDR1 and CDR2 sequences are SGHRS and YFSETQ. The CDR3 covers 17 residues. CDR3 region: CASSLETGWTSTDTQYF. The CDR3 DNA follows: TGCGCCAGCAGCCTTGAGACAGGCTGGACTAGCACAGATACGCAGTATTTT.

The CDR3 protein is CASRTGTPTGETQYF. CDR3 sequence (DNA): TGCGCCAGCAGGACCGGCACCCCTACGGGGGAGACCCAGTACTTC. V gene TRBV5-1 combines with J gene TRBJ2-5; D may be TRBD2 (5 bases). The germline V gene encodes CDR1 SGHRS and CDR2 YFSETQ. V gave up 5 bases and J gave up 5 bases, with 19 bases separating them. The length of the CDR3 is 15 residues.

V and J are TRBV30 and TRBJ2-3, with D unclear. The V end was cut by 0 bases, the J end by 1 base, with 11 bases between. The CDR3 has 15 residues. Germline V CDR1 and CDR2: GTSNPN, SVGIG (reference sequence). The CDR3: CAWSVLFSGTDTQYF. In nucleotides, the CDR3 is TGTGCCTGGAGTGTACTCTTCTCCGGCACAGATACGCAGTATTTT.

J is TRBJ2-2 and V is TRBV7-9; the D gene is possibly TRBD1 (6 bases). Germline V gene sequence: CDR1 SEHNR, CDR2 FQNEAQ (reference sequence). Trimming stripped 5 bases from V and 4 bases from J, with 20 bases between. The CDR3 is 17 residues long. The CDR3 here is CASSGQKTGRATGELFF. CDR3 nucleotides: TGTGCCAGCAGCGGGCAAAAAACAGGGCGGGCCACCGGGGAGCTGTTTTTT. Variable domain in full (rest from reference TRBV7-9 and TRBJ2-2): DTGVSQNPRHKITKRGQNVTFRCDPISEHNRLYWYRQTLGQGPEFLTYFQNEAQLEKSRLLSDRFSAERPKGSFSTLEIQRTEQGDSAMYLCASSGQKTGRATGELFFGEGSRLTVL.

The V call is TRBV7-3, the J call TRBJ2-5, with a weak D call TRBD2 (7 bases). This CDR3 comprises 15 residues. Trimming took off 5 bases at V and 1 base at J, with 14 bases between the two ends. The germline CDR1 and CDR2 sequences are SGHTA and FQGTGA. The CDR3 region is CASSTFAGAQETQYF. CDR3 nucleotide sequence: TGTGCCAGCAGCACTTTCGCGGGGGCCCAAGAGACCCAGTACTTC.

This chain joins TRBV6-6 and TRBJ2-1, with unresolved D. V lost 11 bases to trimming and J lost 3 bases, with 20 bases between them. Germline CDR1 reads MNHNY; CDR2 reads SVGAGI (reference sequence). The CDR3 sequence is 15 residues long. CDR3 coding DNA: TGTGCCGTTCAGGAATCCACGCTTGGCTACAATGAGCAGTTCTTC. It encodes CAVQESTLGYNEQFF.

For the CDR3, the DNA is TGTGCCACCAGCAGAGATGAGGCAGCGTTCAATGAAGCTTTCTTT. Residues: CATSRDEAAFNEAFF. J is TRBJ1-1 and V is TRBV15, with unresolved D. This CDR3 is 15 amino acids long. V lost 0 bases and J 7 bases, leaving 15 bases between the germline ends. Germline assignment: CDR1 LNHNV and CDR2 YYDKDF (reference sequence).

Here the CDR3 DNA reads TGTGCCAGCAGTTACTCGTTTACATTACGCACCGGGGAGCTGTTTTTT. Protein product: CASSYSFTLRTGELFF. V usage is TRBV6-5 and J usage is TRBJ2-2; D gene unclear. V lost 0 bases and J 4 bases, leaving 12 bases between the germline ends. The length of the CDR3 is 16 residues. Germline V CDR1 and CDR2: MNHEY, SVGAGI.

The chain uses TRBV4-3 and TRBJ2-7, with 7 bases matching TRBD2. This CDR3 is 14 amino acids long. Germline CDR1 LGHNA, CDR2 YSLEER. V trimming: 0 bases; J trimming: 2 bases; junction bases outside the gene matches: 1. CDR3 amino acids: CASSQDLAAYEQYF. For the CDR3, the DNA is TGCGCCAGCAGCCAAGATCTAGCGGCCTACGAGCAGTACTTC.

The V and J genes are TRBV5-6 and TRBJ2-2; D is uncertain. Germline CDR1 reads SGHDT; CDR2 reads YYEEEE. V was shortened by 5 bases and J by 1 base, with 9 bases between the two germline ends. This CDR3 is 14 amino acids long. The CDR3 DNA reads as TGTGCCAGCAGTCCTCCAGTGAACACCGGGGAGCTGTTTTTT. It translates to CASSPPVNTGELFF.

This clone has just one count. CDR3 residues: CASSIEVANYGYTF. In DNA, the CDR3 is TGTGCCAGTAGTATAGAGGTGGCAAACTATGGCTACACCTTC. This chain links TRBV19 with TRBJ1-2; unclear D gene. Germline-derived CDR1 and CDR2 are LNHDA and SQIVND (reference sequence). This CDR3 is built from 14 residues. V dropped 0 bases and J dropped 2 bases, with 7 bases sitting between them.

The J gene is TRBJ2-4, the V gene TRBV7-3; D is ambiguous. This CDR3 region has 14 residues. V was cut by 0 bases and J by 3 bases, with 6 bases left in between. Germline V lookup: CDR1 SGHTA, CDR2 FQGTGA. The CDR3 here is CASSLTAVKNIQYF. The CDR3, as DNA: TGTGCCAGCAGCTTAACGGCTGTCAAAAACATTCAGTACTTC. The complete variable domain, with remaining parts taken from reference TRBV7-3 and TRBJ2-4, reads GAGVSQTPSNKVTEKGKYVELRCDPISGHTALYWYRQSLGQGPEFLIYFQGTGAADDSGLPNDRFFAVRPEGSVSTLKIQRTERGDSAVYLCASSLTAVKNIQYFGAGTRLSVL.

The gene calls are TRBV27 and TRBJ1-3, with D possibly TRBD1 on 5 matching bases. Germline CDR1 MNHEY, CDR2 SMNVEV (reference sequence). V was pared by 2 bases and J by 3 bases, with 11 bases between. This CDR3 spans 15 amino acids. CDR3: CASSLRGRGGNTIYF. The CDR3 DNA reads as TGTGCCAGCAGTTTAAGGGGAAGGGGTGGAAACACCATATATTTT.